Described below is a single T cell receptor beta chain sequence and its context. Antigen unknown. This record comes from a study of regulatory T cells in long-lasting Graves disease. Time point defined: persistent/refractory GD, antithyroid drugs over 5 years with positive TRAb. PBMC RNA was the source of the TCR library. Into tubes containing EDTA, nine milliliters of peripheral blood were drawn. V was cut by 1 base and J by 13 bases, with 23 bases left in between. This CDR3 region has 16 residues. From germline, CDR1 is MGHDK and CDR2 SYGVNS. Study observations and caveats: Small sample size may have lowered accuracy.

For TCR beta, libraries came from iRepertoire HTBI primers and Arm-PCR of CDR3 regions. TCRdb passed the multiplex PCR reads through MiXCR, listing each CDR3 protein once. The sample holds about 430,000 distinct CDR3 sequences; roughly 23% are singletons and the top ten take 14%. The clonotype comes from a female donor with Graves disease. The specimen comprised peripheral blood mononuclear cells (PBMCs), sampled when the disease was refractory, from a patient treated with antithyroid drugs. This chain joins TRBV25-1 and TRBJ2-1, with D possibly being TRBD2 (6 bases). CDR3 nucleotides: TGTGCCAGCAGTGAATCTACGGGAGTTCGTAGGTCTCGACAGTTCTTC. Translated: CASSESTGVRRSRQFF.